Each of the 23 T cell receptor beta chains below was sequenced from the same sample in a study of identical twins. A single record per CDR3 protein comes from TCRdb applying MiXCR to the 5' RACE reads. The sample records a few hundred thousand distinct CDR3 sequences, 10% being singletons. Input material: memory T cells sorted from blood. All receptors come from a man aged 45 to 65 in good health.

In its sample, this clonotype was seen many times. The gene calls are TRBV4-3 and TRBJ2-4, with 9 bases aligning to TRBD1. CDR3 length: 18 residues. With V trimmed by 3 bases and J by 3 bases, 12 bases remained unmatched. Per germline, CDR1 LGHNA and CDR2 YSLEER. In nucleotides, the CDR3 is TGCGCCAGCAGCCAGGAACCGACAGGGGGAGTGGTCAAAAACATTCAGTACTTC. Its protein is CASSQEPTGGVVKNIQYF.

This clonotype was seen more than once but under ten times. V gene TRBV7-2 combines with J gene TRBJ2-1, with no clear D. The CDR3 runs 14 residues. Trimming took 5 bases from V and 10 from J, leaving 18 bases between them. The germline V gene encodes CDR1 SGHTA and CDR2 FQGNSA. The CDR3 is CASSPRSARNEQFF. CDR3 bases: TGTGCCAGCAGCCCCCGGAGCGCGAGGAACGAGCAGTTCTTC.

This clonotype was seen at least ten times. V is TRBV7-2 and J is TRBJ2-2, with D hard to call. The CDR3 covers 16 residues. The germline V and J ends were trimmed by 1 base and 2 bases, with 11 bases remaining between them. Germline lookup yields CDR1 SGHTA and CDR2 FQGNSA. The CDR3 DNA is TGTGCCAGCAGCTTAGGCAGTTACAGAAACACCGGGGAGCTGTTTTTT. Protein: CASSLGSYRNTGELFF.

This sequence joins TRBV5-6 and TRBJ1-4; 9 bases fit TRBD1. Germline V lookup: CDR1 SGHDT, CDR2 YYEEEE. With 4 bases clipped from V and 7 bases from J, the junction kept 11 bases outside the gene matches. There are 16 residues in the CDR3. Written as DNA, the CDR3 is TGTGCCAGCAGCAAGATGACCGGGACAGGGCGTGAAAAACTGTTTTTT. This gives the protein CASSKMTGTGREKLFF.

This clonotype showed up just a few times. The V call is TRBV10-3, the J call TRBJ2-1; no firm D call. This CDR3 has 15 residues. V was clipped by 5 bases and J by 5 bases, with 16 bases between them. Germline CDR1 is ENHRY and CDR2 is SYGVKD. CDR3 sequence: CAISPAPGSDNEQFF. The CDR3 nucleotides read TGTGCCATCAGTCCAGCTCCAGGATCCGACAATGAGCAGTTCTTC.

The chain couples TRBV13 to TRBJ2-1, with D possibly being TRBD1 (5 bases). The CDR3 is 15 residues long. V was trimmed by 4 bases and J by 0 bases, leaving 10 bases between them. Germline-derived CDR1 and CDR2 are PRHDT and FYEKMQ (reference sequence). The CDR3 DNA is TGTGCCAGCAGCTCGACAGACCTCTCCTACAATGAGCAGTTCTTC. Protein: CASSSTDLSYNEQFF.

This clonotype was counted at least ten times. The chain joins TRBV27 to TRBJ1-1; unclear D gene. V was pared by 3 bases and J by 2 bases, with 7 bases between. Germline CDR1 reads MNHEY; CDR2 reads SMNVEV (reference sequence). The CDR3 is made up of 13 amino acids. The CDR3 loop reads CASSFSRNTEAFF. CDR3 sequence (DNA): TGTGCCAGCAGTTTCTCCAGAAACACTGAAGCTTTCTTT.

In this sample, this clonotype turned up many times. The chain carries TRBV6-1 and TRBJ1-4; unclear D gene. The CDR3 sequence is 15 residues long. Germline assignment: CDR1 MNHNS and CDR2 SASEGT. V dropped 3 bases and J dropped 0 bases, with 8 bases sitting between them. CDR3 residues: CASSESLATNEKLFF. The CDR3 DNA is TGTGCCAGCAGTGAGTCCCTTGCAACTAATGAAAAACTGTTTTTT.

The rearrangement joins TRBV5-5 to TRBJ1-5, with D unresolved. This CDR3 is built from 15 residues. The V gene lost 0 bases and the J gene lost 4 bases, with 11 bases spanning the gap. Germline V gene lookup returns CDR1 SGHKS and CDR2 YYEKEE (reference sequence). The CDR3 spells CASSLVGSRNQPQHF. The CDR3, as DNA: TGTGCCAGCAGCTTGGTGGGCAGTCGTAATCAGCCCCAGCATTTT. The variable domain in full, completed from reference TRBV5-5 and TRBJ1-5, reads DAGVTQSPTHLIKTRGQQVTLRCSPISGHKSVSWYQQVLGQGPQFIFQYYEKEERGRGNFPDRFSARQFPNYSSELNVNALLLGDSALYLCASSLVGSRNQPQHFGDGTRLSIL.

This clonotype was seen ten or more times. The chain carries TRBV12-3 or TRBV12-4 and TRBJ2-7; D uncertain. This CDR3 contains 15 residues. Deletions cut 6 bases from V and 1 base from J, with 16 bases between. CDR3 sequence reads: CASSFSYLGSYEQYF. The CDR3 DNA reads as TGTGCCAGCAGCTTTAGTTACCTAGGGTCCTACGAGCAGTACTTC.

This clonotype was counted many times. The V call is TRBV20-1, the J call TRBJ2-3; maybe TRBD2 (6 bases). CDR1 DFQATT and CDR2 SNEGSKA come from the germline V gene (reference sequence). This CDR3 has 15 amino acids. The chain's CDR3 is CSVEPRLGSLDTQYF. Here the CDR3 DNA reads TGCAGCGTAGAACCTCGACTCGGGAGTTTAGATACGCAGTATTTT.

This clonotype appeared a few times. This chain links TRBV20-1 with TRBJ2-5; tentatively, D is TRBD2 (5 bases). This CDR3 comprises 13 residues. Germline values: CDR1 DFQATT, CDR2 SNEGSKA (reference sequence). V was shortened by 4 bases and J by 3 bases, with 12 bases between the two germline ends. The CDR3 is CSATPGLEETQYF. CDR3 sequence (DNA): TGCAGTGCTACCCCGGGGTTGGAAGAGACCCAGTACTTC.

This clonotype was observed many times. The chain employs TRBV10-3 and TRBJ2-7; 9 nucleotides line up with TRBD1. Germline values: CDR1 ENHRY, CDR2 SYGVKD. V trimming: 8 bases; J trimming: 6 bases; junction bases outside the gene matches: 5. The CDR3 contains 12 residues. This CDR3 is CAIGTGSPEQYF. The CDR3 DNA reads TGTGCCATCGGGACAGGGAGCCCCGAGCAGTACTTC.

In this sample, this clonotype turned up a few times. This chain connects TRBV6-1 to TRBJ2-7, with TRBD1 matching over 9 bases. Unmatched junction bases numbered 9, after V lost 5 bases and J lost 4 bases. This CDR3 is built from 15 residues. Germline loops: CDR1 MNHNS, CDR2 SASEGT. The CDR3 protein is CASSPRGQGLYEQYF. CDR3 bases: TGTGCCAGCAGTCCCCGAGGACAGGGGTTGTACGAGCAGTACTTC.

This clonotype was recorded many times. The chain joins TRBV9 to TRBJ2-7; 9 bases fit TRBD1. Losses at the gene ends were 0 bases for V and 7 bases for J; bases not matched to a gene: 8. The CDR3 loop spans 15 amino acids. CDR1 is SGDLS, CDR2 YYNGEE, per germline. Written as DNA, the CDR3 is TGTGCCAGCAGCGTAGTTCCGACAGGGGGTCGGGAGCAGTACTTC. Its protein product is CASSVVPTGGREQYF.

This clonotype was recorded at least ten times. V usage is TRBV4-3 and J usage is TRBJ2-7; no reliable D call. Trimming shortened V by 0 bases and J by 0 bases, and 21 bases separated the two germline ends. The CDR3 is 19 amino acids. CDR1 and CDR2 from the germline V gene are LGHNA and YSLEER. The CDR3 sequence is CASSQEPHGAVMDSYEQYF. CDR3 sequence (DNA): TGCGCCAGCAGCCAAGAGCCGCACGGCGCAGTCATGGACTCCTACGAGCAGTACTTC.

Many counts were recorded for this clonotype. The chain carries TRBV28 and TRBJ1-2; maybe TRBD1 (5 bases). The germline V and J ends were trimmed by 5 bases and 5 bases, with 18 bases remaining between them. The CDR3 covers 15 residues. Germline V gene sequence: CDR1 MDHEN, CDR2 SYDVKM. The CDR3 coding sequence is TGTGCCAGCAGTACCGTACGCAGGGATGTGTATGGCTACACCTTC. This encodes CASSTVRRDVYGYTF.

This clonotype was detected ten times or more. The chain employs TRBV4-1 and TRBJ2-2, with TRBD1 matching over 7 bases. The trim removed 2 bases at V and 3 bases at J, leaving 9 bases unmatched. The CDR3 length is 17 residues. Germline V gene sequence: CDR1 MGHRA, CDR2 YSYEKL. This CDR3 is CASSQSAGTVYTGELFF. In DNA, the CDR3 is TGCGCCAGCAGCCAATCAGCTGGGACAGTATACACCGGGGAGCTGTTTTTT.

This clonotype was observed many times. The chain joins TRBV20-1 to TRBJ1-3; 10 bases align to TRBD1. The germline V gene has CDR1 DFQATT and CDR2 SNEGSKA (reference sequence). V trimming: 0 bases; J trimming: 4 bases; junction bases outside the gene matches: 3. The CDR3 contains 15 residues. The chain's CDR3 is CSARDLDRGGNTIYF. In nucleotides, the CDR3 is TGCAGTGCTAGAGATCTGGACAGGGGGGGAAACACCATATATTTT.

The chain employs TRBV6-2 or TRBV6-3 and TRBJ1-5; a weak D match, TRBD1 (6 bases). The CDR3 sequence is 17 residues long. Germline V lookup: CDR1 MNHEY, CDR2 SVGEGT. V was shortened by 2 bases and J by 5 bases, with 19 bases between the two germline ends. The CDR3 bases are TGTGCCAGCAGTTACCCCATAGGACAGACCTTCGATCAGCCCCAGCATTTT. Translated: CASSYPIGQTFDQPQHF.

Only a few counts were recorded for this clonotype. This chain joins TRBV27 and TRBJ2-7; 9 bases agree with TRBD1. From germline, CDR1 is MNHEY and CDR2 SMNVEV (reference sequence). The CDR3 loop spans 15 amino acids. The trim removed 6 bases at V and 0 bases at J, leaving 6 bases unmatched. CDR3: CASSRQGGNSYEQYF. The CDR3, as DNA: TGTGCCAGCAGCCGACAGGGGGGCAACTCCTACGAGCAGTACTTC.

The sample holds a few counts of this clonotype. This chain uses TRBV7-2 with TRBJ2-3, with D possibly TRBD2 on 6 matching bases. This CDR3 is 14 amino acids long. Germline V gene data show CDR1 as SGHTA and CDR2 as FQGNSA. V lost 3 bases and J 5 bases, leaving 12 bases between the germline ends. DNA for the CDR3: TGTGCCAGCAGCTTCTTTAGCGGAGGAGATACGCAGTATTTT. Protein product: CASSFFSGGDTQYF.

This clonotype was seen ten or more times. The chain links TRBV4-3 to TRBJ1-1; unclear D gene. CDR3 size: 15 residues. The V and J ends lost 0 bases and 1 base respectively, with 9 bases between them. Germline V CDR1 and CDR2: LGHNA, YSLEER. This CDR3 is CASSQDGSWNTEAFF. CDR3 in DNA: TGCGCCAGCAGCCAAGACGGATCTTGGAACACTGAAGCTTTCTTT.